This TCR beta chain was found in a study of post-analysis software for immune sequencing data. V was shortened by 4 bases and J by 1 base, with 15 bases between the two germline ends. Per the germline V gene, CDR1 is SGHRS and CDR2 is YFSETQ. The CDR3 is 16 residues long. Prepared libraries of TCR beta cDNA carried unique molecular identifiers. TCRdb itself ran the PCR reads through MiXCR, one entry per CDR3 protein. The sample holds 430,000 or so distinct CDR3 sequences, roughly 40% seen once. On this clonotype: What it binds is not known.

General study results and limits: Under F measure analysis, samples from one preparation batch co-clustered strongly. Significantly decreased normalized Chao1 diversity was recorded for multiple sclerosis patients relative to controls. Controls showed lower frequencies than patients for five TRBV segments, and TRBV5-6, TRBV5-1 and TRBV20-1 were among these.

The receptor was derived from a girl aged 2-9 years with multiple sclerosis. This chain uses TRBV5-1 with TRBJ2-1, with D perhaps TRBD2 (5 bases). The sequenced sample consisted of blood. The CDR3 sequence: CASSMLPGSSYNEQFF. DNA for the CDR3: TGCGCCAGCAGCATGCTGCCGGGGTCTTCCTACAATGAGCAGTTCTTC.